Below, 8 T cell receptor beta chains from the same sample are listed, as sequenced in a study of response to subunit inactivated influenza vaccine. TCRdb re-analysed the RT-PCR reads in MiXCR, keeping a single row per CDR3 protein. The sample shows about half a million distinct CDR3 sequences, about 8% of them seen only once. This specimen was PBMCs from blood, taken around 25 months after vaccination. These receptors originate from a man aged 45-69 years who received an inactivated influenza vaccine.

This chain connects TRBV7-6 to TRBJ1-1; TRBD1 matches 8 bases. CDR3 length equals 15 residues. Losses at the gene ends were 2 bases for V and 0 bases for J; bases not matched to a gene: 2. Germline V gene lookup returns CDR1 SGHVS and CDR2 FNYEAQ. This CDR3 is CASSLLDRVNTEAFF. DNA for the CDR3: TGTGCCAGCAGCTTACTGGACAGGGTGAACACTGAAGCTTTCTTT.

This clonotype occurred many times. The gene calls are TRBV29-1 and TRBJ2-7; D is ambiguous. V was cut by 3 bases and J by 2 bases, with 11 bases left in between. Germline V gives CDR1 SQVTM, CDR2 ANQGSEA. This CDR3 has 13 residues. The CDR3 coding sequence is TGCAGCGTTGAGGGCAGAGGAACCTACGAGCAGTACTTC. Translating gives CSVEGRGTYEQYF.

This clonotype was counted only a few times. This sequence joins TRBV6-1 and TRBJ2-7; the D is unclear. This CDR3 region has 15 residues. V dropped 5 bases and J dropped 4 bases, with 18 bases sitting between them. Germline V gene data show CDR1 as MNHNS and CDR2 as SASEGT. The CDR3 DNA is TGTGCCAGCAGTCAGACACTCGACCCCTCTTACGAGCAGTACTTC. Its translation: CASSQTLDPSYEQYF.

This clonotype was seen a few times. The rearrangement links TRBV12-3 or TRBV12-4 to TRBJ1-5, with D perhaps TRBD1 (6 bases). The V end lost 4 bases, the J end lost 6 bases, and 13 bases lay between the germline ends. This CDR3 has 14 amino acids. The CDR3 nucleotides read TGTGCCAGCAGTTCGCGGACAGTGAGTCAGCCCCAGCATTTT. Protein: CASSSRTVSQPQHF.

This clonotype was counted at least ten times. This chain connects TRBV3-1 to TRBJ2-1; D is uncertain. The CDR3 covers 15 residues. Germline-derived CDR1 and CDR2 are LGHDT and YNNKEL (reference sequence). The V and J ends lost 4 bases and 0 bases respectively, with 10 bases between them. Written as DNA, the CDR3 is TGTGCCAGCAGCCTTACCCCCAGCTCCTACAATGAGCAGTTCTTC. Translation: CASSLTPSSYNEQFF.

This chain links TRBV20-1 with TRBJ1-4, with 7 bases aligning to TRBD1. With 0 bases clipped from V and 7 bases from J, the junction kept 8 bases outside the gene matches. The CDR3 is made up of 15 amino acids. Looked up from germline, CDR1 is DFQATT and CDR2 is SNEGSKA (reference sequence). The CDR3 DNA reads TGCAGTGCTAGAGATGGCCAGGGGGGGATTGAAAAACTGTTTTTT. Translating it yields CSARDGQGGIEKLFF.

The CDR3 DNA follows: TGTGCCAGCAGCTTAGCGCCGACAGGGACGAACCCCGGCTACACCTTC. Translated, it gives CASSLAPTGTNPGYTF. V gene TRBV7-2 combines with J gene TRBJ1-2, with 7 nucleotides matching TRBD1. Germline assignment: CDR1 SGHTA and CDR2 FQGNSA. The CDR3 runs 16 residues. Trimming took 0 bases from V and 8 from J; bases not matched to a gene: 12.

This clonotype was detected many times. In DNA form, the CDR3 reads TGTGCCAGCACCGAGGGGGCAGCCTACAATGAGCAGTTCTTC. Its translation: CASTEGAAYNEQFF. The rearrangement uses TRBV12-3 or TRBV12-4 and TRBJ2-1; 7 positions agree with TRBD1. This CDR3 contains 14 residues. The junction had 5 bases not matched to a gene; V was cut back by 7 bases and J by 2 bases.